The entry below describes one TCR beta chain. Its specificity is unknown. TCRdb recomputed calls from the RT-PCR reads with MiXCR, one row per CDR3 protein. The sample has more than 250,000 distinct CDR3 sequences; less than 25% are singletons. This sample is part of a study of response to subunit inactivated influenza vaccine. Overall study results and limits: T cells newly recruited by each seasonal influenza vaccination are few, the authors suggested.

This clonotype originated in a man aged 50-75 years who received an inactivated influenza vaccine. The source material was PBMCs from blood, sampled about 20 months after vaccination.

The CDR3 here is CASRGEGTGSSYEQYF. The CDR3 region has the DNA TGTGCCAGCAGGGGAGAAGGGACTGGGTCCTCCTACGAGCAGTACTTC. The genes are TRBV27 and TRBJ2-7, with D perhaps matching TRBD2 (6 bases). Germline CDR1 and CDR2: MNHEY and SMNVEV (reference sequence). The CDR3 has 16 amino acids. The V gene lost 6 bases and the J gene lost 0 bases, with 18 bases spanning the gap.